These T cell receptor beta chains were read from a single sample in a study of cytomegalovirus exposure and HLA in healthy donors. The data were produced by immunoSEQ multiplex PCR, yet TCRdb's version contains in-frame clones alone and is incomplete. The data contain roughly 100,000 clones, roughly 71% of them seen just once; the ten biggest clones take up roughly 3%. What was sequenced was PBMCs. These TCRs come from a male donor in good health and CMV-seropositive. The CDR3 runs from the conserved cysteine through the conserved F or W. The order of the fields is V gene, CDR3 length, CDR3 protein.

v_call: TRBV5-1
cdr3_length: 17
cdr3_aa: CASRIRRDTSNTGELFF

v_call: TRBV9
cdr3_length: 15
cdr3_aa: CASSVGGFVGTEAFF

v_call: TRBV5-1
cdr3_length: 15
cdr3_aa: CASTLIASGSEKQYF

v_call: TRBV5-1
cdr3_length: 11
cdr3_aa: CASSSAWEQYF

v_call: TRBV18
cdr3_length: 13
cdr3_aa: CASSPWEYTEAFF

v_call: TRBV5-1
cdr3_length: 17
cdr3_aa: CASSPRAKLAESYEQYF

v_call: TRBV28
cdr3_length: 15
cdr3_aa: CASSRGGGGPYEQYF

v_call: TRBV30
cdr3_length: 14
cdr3_aa: CAYQPGLPTNEQFF

v_call: TRBV29-1
cdr3_length: 14
cdr3_aa: CSVRGTRDGYGYTF

v_call: TRBV5-1
cdr3_length: 14
cdr3_aa: CASSRTGESVGYTF

v_call: TRBV19
cdr3_length: 18
cdr3_aa: CASSNLAAGVSYNSPLHF

v_call: TRBV5-1
cdr3_length: 15
cdr3_aa: CASSATPGSSYEQYF

v_call: TRBV10-3
cdr3_length: 18
cdr3_aa: CAISESMASGYSQETQYF

v_call: TRBV5-5
cdr3_length: 14
cdr3_aa: CASSLDFLVYGYTF

v_call: TRBV27
cdr3_length: 14
cdr3_aa: CASSTGGAWGEQYF

v_call: TRBV7-3
cdr3_length: 15
cdr3_aa: CASSPLSGSTDTQYF

v_call: TRBV7-8
cdr3_length: 16
cdr3_aa: CASSLKSAVSNQPQHF